Listed below are T cell receptor beta chains from one sample, sequenced in a study of T cell changes during pregnancy in multiple sclerosis. Assay used: immunoSEQ multiplex PCR; TCRdb lists only in-frame clones, some missing. Of over 55,000 clones listed, around nine tenths are singletons. Specimen: peripheral blood from another person, used as feeder cells. These receptors were taken from a human donor whose cells served as feeder cells for cultures in a pregnancy study. CDR3s include the opening cysteine and the closing phenylalanine or tryptophan. The order of the fields is CDR3 DNA, CDR3 protein, clone size, V gene, D gene, J gene. D genes are given only for firm matches. Size values are once, few and many counts, or a class for expanded clones, and some rows have none.

cdr3_nt: TGTGCCAGCAGCTTGGGTGCGGGTGACACTGAAGCTTTCTTT
cdr3_aa: CASSLGAGDTEAFF
clone_size: NA
v_call: TRBV5-6
d_call: NA
j_call: TRBJ1-1

cdr3_nt: TGCGCCAGCAGCTCGGACCCCTCTAGCACAGATACGCAGTATTTT
cdr3_aa: CASSSDPSSTDTQYF
clone_size: NA
v_call: TRBV5-1
d_call: NA
j_call: TRBJ2-3

cdr3_nt: TGTGCCAGCAGCTGGGGAGGTCGGAACACTGAAGCTTTCTTT
cdr3_aa: CASSWGGRNTEAFF
clone_size: NA
v_call: TRBV5-6
d_call: NA
j_call: TRBJ1-1

cdr3_nt: TGTGCCAGCAGTGTTGAACAGGGCCTAGATCATTCACCCCTCCACTTT
cdr3_aa: CASSVEQGLDHSPLHF
clone_size: NA
v_call: TRBV9
d_call: NA
j_call: TRBJ1-6

cdr3_nt: TGTGCCTGGAGTGTAGGGGGGCTAGCTTCAGATACGCAGTATTTT
cdr3_aa: CAWSVGGLASDTQYF
clone_size: once
v_call: TRBV30
d_call: NA
j_call: TRBJ2-3

cdr3_nt: TGTGCCAGTAGTGCAGCGGAGTTCTACTACGAGCAGTACTTC
cdr3_aa: CASSAAEFYYEQYF
clone_size: once
v_call: TRBV19
d_call: NA
j_call: TRBJ2-7

cdr3_nt: TGTGCCAGCAGTTACGGCTCCGTTAGCTCCTACAATGAGCAGTTCTTC
cdr3_aa: CASSYGSVSSYNEQFF
clone_size: NA
v_call: TRBV6-7
d_call: NA
j_call: TRBJ2-1

cdr3_nt: TGCACGGGGGCTGAAGGAAACACCATATATTTT
cdr3_aa: CTGAEGNTIYF
clone_size: NA
v_call: TRBV29-1
d_call: NA
j_call: TRBJ1-3

cdr3_nt: TGTGCCAGTAGTATAGGACGAAGCGGCTACACCTTC
cdr3_aa: CASSIGRSGYTF
clone_size: NA
v_call: TRBV19
d_call: NA
j_call: TRBJ1-2

cdr3_nt: TGTGCCAGCAGTGAAGTAGGCAGGACGGATAGCAATCAGCCCCAGCATTTT
cdr3_aa: CASSEVGRTDSNQPQHF
clone_size: few
v_call: TRBV6-1
d_call: NA
j_call: TRBJ1-5

cdr3_nt: TGCGCCAGCACCCTAACAGGCTCCTATGGCTACACCTTC
cdr3_aa: CASTLTGSYGYTF
clone_size: NA
v_call: TRBV5-1
d_call: NA
j_call: TRBJ1-2

cdr3_nt: TGTGCCAGCAGTTTTTTGGGTGGAAATAATTCACCCCTCCACTTT
cdr3_aa: CASSFLGGNNSPLHF
clone_size: NA
v_call: TRBV28
d_call: NA
j_call: TRBJ1-6

cdr3_nt: TGCGCCAGCAGCCCCCGACCACCAGGGGCCTACAATGAGCAGTTCTTC
cdr3_aa: CASSPRPPGAYNEQFF
clone_size: NA
v_call: TRBV4-1
d_call: NA
j_call: TRBJ2-1

cdr3_nt: TGTGCCAGCATTGATTTGTCCCGAGGGGTGAACACTGAAGCTTTCTTT
cdr3_aa: CASIDLSRGVNTEAFF
clone_size: NA
v_call: TRBV28
d_call: NA
j_call: TRBJ1-1

cdr3_nt: TGCGCCAGCAGCTGGCGACTAGCGGGAGGGAATGAGCAGTTCTTC
cdr3_aa: CASSWRLAGGNEQFF
clone_size: NA
v_call: TRBV4-1
d_call: TRBD2
j_call: TRBJ2-1

cdr3_nt: TGTGCCAGCTCCGGTGGAGATACGCAGTATTTT
cdr3_aa: CASSGGDTQYF
clone_size: NA
v_call: TRBV7-2
d_call: NA
j_call: TRBJ2-3

cdr3_nt: TGTGCCAGCATCCCCCAGGCACTGCAGAGGGGCTACACCTTC
cdr3_aa: CASIPQALQRGYTF
clone_size: few
v_call: TRBV2
d_call: NA
j_call: TRBJ1-2

cdr3_nt: TGTGCCTGGAGTCCGGACAGGGGCTCTTTCTACGAGCAGTACTTC
cdr3_aa: CAWSPDRGSFYEQYF
clone_size: NA
v_call: TRBV30
d_call: TRBD1
j_call: TRBJ2-7

cdr3_nt: TGTGCCAGCAGTCGCAGTCAGGGGGGCGGAACTGAAGCTTTCTTT
cdr3_aa: CASSRSQGGGTEAFF
clone_size: NA
v_call: TRBV27
d_call: TRBD1
j_call: TRBJ1-1

cdr3_nt: TGCGCCAGCAGCCAAGATAGAGAGGGACCTTCTCAGCCCCAGCATTTT
cdr3_aa: CASSQDREGPSQPQHF
clone_size: few
v_call: TRBV4-3
d_call: NA
j_call: TRBJ1-5

cdr3_nt: TGCAGCGTTAGTAGGGGTGAAAATGAGCAGTTCTTC
cdr3_aa: CSVSRGENEQFF
clone_size: NA
v_call: TRBV29-1
d_call: NA
j_call: TRBJ2-1

cdr3_nt: TGTGCCAGCAGCTTAGCCGAGGGGCAGATCACCGGGGAGCTGTTTTTT
cdr3_aa: CASSLAEGQITGELFF
clone_size: once
v_call: TRBV7-9
d_call: NA
j_call: TRBJ2-2